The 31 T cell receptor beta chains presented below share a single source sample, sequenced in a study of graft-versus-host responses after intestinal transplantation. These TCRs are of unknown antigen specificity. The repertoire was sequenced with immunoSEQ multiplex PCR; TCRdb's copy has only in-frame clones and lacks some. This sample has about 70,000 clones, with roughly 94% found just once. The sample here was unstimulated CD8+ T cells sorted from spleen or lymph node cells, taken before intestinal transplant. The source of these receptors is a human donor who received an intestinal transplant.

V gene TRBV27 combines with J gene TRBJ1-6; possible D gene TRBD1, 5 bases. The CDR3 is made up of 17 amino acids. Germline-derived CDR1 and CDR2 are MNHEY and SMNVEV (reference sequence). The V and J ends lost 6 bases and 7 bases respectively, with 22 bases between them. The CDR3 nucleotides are TGTGCCAGCAGGGGGGACCGAACTATTTTGGGCAATTCACCCCTCCACTTT. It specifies CASRGDRTILGNSPLHF.

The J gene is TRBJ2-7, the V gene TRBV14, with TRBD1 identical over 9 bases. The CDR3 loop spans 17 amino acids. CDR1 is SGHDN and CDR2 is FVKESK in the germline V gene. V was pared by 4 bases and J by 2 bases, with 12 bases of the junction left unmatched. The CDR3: CASSPTWDRENPYEQYF. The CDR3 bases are TGTGCCAGCAGCCCAACCTGGGACAGGGAAAATCCCTACGAGCAGTACTTC. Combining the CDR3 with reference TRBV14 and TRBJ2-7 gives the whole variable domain EAGVTQFPSHSVIEKGQTVTLRCDPISGHDNLYWYRRVMGKEIKFLLHFVKESKQDESGMPNNRFLAERTGGTYSTLKVQPAELEDSGVYFCASSPTWDRENPYEQYFGPGTRLTVT.

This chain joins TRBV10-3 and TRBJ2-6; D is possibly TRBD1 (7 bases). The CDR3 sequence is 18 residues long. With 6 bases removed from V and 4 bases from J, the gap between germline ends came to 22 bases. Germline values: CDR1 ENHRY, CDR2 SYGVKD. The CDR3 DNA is TGTGCCATCAGCGGGGGACAGTGGAGGGCCCGCGGGGCCAACGTCCTGACTTTC. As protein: CAISGGQWRARGANVLTF.

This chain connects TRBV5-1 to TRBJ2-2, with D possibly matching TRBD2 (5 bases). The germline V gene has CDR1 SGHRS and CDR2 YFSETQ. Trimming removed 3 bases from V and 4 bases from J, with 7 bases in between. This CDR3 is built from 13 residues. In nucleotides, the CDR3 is TGCGCCAGCAGCTGGACTTTCACCGGGGAGCTGTTTTTT. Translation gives CASSWTFTGELFF.

The CDR3 DNA sequence: TGTGCCAGCAGTCCCCCCGGAGAGGGCACAGATACGCAGTATTTT. Translating it yields CASSPPGEGTDTQYF. The J gene is TRBJ2-3, the V gene TRBV27, with D unresolved. Germline V gene sequence: CDR1 MNHEY, CDR2 SMNVEV (reference sequence). V lost 5 bases to trimming and J lost 1 base, with 13 bases between them. The CDR3 consists of 15 residues.

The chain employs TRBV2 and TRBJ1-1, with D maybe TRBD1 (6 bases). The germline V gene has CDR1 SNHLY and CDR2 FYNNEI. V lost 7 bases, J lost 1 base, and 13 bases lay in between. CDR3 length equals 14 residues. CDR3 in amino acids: CASKQQGTNTEAFF. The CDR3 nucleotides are TGTGCCAGCAAGCAACAGGGCACGAACACTGAAGCTTTCTTT.

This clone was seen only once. The CDR3 sequence: CSVEDRGQGQRMNTEAFF. CDR3 nucleotides: TGCAGCGTTGAAGATCGGGGACAGGGGCAGCGGATGAACACTGAAGCTTTCTTT. This chain joins TRBV29-1 and TRBJ1-1; 10 nucleotides match TRBD1. With V trimmed by 0 bases and J by 0 bases, 10 bases remained unmatched. Germline lookup yields CDR1 SQVTM and CDR2 ANQGSEA. The CDR3 is 18 amino acids. The entire variable domain, with the rest obtained from reference TRBV29-1 and TRBJ1-1, is as follows: SAVISQKPSRDICQRGTSLTIQCQVDSQVTMMFWYRQQPGQSLTLIATANQGSEATYESGFVIDKFPISRPNLTFSTLTVSNMSPEDSSIYLCSVEDRGQGQRMNTEAFFGQGTRLTVV.

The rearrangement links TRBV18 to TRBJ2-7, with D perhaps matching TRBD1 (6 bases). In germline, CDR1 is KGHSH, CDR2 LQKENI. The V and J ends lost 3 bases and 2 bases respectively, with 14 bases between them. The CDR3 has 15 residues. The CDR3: CASSPAAGQTYEQYF. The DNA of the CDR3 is TGTGCCAGCTCACCCGCCGCTGGACAGACCTACGAGCAGTACTTC.

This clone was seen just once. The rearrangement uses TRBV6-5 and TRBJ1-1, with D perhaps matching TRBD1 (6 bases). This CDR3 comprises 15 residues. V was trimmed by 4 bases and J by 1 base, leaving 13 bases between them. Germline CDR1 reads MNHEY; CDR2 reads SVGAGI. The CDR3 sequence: CASSFTPTGNTEAFF. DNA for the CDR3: TGTGCCAGCAGTTTCACCCCGACAGGGAACACTGAAGCTTTCTTT.

The CDR3 loop reads CASTPRGRDSPLHF. As DNA, the CDR3 is TGTGCCAGCACTCCAAGGGGGCGGGATTCACCCCTCCACTTT. This sequence joins TRBV21-1 and TRBJ1-6; the DNA was not compared with TRBD1, the D call given in the table. TRBV21-1 is given as a pseudogene. This CDR3 region has 14 residues.

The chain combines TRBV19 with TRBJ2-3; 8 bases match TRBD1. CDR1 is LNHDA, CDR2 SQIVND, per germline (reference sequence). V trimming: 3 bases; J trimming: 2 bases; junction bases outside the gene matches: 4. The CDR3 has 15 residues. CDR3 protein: CASSMRTGFTDTQYF. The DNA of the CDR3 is TGTGCCAGTAGTATGCGGACAGGGTTCACAGATACGCAGTATTTT.

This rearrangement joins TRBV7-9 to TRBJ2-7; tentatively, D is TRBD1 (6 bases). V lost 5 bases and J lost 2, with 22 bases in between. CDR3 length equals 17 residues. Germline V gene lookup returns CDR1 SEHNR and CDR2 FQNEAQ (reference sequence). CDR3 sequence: CASSPTDDRLAPYEQYF. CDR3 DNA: TGTGCCAGCAGCCCAACCGATGACAGGCTTGCCCCCTACGAGCAGTACTTC.

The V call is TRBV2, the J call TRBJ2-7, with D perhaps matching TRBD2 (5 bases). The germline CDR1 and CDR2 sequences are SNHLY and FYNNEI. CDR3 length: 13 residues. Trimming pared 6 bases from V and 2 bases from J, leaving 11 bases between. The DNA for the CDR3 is TGTGCCAGCAGGAAAACGGGGACCTACGAGCAGTACTTC. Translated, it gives CASRKTGTYEQYF.

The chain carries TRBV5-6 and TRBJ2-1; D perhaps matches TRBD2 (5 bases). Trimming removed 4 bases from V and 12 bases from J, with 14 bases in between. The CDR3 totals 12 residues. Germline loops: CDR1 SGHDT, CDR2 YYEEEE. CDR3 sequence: CASSPEAGMQFF. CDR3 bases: TGTGCCAGCAGCCCGGAGGCGGGTATGCAGTTCTTC.

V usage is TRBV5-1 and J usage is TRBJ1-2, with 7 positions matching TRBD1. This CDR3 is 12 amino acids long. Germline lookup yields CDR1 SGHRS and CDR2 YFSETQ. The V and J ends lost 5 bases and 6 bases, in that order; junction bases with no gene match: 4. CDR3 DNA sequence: TGCGCCAGCAGTATAGGGGGCGATGGCTACACCTTC. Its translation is CASSIGGDGYTF.

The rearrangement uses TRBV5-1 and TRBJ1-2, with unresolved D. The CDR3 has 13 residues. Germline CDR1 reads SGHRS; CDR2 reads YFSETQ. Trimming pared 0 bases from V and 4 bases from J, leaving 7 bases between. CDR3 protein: CASSLEGGYGYTF. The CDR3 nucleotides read TGCGCCAGCAGCTTGGAGGGAGGCTATGGCTACACCTTC.

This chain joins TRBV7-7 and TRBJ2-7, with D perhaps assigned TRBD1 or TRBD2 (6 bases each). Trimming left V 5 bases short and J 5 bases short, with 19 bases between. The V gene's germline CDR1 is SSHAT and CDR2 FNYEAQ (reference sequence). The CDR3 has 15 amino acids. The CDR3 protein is CASSPSAPRGDEQYF. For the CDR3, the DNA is TGTGCCAGCAGCCCGAGTGCACCTAGGGGGGACGAGCAGTACTTC. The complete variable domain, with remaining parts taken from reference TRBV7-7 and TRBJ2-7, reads GAGVSQSPRYKVTKRGQDVTLRCDPISSHATLYWYQQALGQGPEFLTYFNYEAQPDKSGLPSDRFSAERPEGSISTLTIQRTEQRDSAMYRCASSPSAPRGDEQYFGPGTRLTVT.

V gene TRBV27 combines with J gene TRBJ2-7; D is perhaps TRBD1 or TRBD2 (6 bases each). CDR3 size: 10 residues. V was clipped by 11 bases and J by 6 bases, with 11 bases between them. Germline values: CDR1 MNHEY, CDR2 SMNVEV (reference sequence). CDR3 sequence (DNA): TGTGCCCAAGGGGGAGGCGAGCAGTACTTC. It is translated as CAQGGGEQYF.

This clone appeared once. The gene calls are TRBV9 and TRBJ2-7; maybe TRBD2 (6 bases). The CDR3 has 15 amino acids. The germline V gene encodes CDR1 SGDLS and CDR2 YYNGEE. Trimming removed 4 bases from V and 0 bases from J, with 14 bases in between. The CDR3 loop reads CASSPLGGSSYEQYF. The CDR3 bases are TGTGCCAGCAGCCCATTGGGAGGAAGCTCCTACGAGCAGTACTTC.

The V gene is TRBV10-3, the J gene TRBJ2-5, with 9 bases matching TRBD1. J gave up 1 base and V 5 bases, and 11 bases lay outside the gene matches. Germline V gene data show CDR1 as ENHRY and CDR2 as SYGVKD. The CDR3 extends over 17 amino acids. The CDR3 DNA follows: TGTGCCATCAGTCCCCTTGGGGACAGGGTAGCCCAAGAGACCCAGTACTTC. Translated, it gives CAISPLGDRVAQETQYF.

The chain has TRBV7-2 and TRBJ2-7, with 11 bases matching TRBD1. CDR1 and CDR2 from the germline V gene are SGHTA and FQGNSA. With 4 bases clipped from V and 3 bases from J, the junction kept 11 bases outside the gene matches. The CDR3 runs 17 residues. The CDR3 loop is CASSSFTGTGGFYEQYF. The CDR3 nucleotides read TGTGCCAGCAGCTCTTTTACCGGGACAGGGGGTTTCTACGAGCAGTACTTC.

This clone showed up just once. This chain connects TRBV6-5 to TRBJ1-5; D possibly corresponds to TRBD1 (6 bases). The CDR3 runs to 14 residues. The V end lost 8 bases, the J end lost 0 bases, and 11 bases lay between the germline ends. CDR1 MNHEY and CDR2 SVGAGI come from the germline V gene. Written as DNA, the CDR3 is TGTGCCAGCTGGACAGATTATAGCAATCAGCCCCAGCATTTT. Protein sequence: CASWTDYSNQPQHF.

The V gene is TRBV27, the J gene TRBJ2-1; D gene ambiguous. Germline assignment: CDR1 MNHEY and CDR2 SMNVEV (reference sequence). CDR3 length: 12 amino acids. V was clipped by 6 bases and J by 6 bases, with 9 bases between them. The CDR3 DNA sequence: TGTGCCAGCAGACCCGATGGCAATGAGCAGTTCTTC. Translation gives CASRPDGNEQFF.

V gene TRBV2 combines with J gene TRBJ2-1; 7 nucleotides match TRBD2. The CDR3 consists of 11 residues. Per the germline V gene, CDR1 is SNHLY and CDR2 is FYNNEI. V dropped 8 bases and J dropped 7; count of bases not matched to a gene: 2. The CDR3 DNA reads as TGTGCCAGCTCCGGGGGGAATGAGCAGTTCTTC. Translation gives CASSGGNEQFF.

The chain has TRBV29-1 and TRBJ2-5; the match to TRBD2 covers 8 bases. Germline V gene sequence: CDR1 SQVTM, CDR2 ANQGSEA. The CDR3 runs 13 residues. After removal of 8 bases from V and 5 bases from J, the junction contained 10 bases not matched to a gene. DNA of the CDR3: TGCAGCAACGAATATAGCGGGGAGGAGACCCAGTACTTC. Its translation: CSNEYSGEETQYF.

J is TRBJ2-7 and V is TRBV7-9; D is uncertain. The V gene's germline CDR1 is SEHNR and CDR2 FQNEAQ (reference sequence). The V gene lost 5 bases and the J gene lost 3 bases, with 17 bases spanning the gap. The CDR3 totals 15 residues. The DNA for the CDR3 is TGTGCCAGCAGCCCCTGGTCCGACCTGGACTACGAGCAGTACTTC. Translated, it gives CASSPWSDLDYEQYF.

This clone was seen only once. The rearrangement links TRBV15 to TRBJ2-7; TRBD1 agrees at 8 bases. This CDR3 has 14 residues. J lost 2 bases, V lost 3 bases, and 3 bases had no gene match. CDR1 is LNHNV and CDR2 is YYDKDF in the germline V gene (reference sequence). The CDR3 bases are TGTGCCACCAGCAGCTACAGGGGGGCCTACGAGCAGTACTTC. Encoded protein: CATSSYRGAYEQYF.

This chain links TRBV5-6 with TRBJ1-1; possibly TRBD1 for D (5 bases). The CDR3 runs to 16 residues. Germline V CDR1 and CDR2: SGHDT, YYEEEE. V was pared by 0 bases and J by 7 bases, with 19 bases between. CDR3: CASSLDQIIAGHEAFF. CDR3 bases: TGTGCCAGCAGCTTGGACCAAATAATCGCAGGGCATGAAGCTTTCTTT. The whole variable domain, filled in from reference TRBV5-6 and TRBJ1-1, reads DAGVTQSPTHLIKTRGQQVTLRCSPKSGHDTVSWYQQALGQGPQFIFQYYEEEERQRGNFPDRFSGHQFPNYSSELNVNALLLGDSALYLCASSLDQIIAGHEAFFGQGTRLTVV.

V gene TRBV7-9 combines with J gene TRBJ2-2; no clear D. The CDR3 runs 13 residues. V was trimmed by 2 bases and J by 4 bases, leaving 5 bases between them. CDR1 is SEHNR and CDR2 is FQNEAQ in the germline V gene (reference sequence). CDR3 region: CASSLWGTGELFF. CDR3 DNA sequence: TGTGCCAGCAGCTTATGGGGCACCGGGGAGCTGTTTTTT.

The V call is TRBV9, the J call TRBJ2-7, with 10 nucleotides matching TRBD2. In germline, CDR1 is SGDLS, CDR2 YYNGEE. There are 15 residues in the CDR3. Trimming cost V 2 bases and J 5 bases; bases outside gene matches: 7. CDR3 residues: CASSVVGLAGDEQYF. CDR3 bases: TGTGCCAGCAGCGTGGTTGGCCTAGCGGGGGACGAGCAGTACTTC.

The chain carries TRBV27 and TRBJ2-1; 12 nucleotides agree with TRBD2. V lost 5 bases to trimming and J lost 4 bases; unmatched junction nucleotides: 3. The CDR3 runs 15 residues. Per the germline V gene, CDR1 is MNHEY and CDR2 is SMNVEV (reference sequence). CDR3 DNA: TGTGCCAGCAGTCCTCTAGCGGGAGGGTACAATGAGCAGTTCTTC. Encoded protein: CASSPLAGGYNEQFF.